This T cell receptor beta chain was captured in a study of response to subunit inactivated influenza vaccine. As to this clonotype: As yet, its antigen is unknown.

The ends were cut back, 5 bases at V and 2 bases at J, with 9 bases in the middle. The germline CDR1 and CDR2 sequences are GTSNPN and SVGIG (reference sequence). This CDR3 is built from 12 residues. TCRdb independently ran MiXCR on the RT-PCR reads; one entry per CDR3 protein. The table records roughly 570,000 distinct CDR3 sequences, less than 15% of them present only once. General study findings and limits: T cells newly recruited by each seasonal influenza vaccination are few, the authors suggested.

The chain carries TRBV30 and TRBJ1-2; D unresolved. Sequenced here: PBMCs from blood, sampled 11 to 12 days after vaccination. The receptor was isolated from a man aged 50 to 59 who received an inactivated influenza vaccine. The CDR3 nucleotides are TGTGCCTGGCATGGAGAGAACTATGGCTACACCTTC. This sequence encodes CAWHGENYGYTF.